This T cell receptor beta chain was profiled in a study of shared clonotypes between healthy human individuals. Turning to the study itself: Per-donor plates numbered three CD4 naive, three CD4 memory, two CD8 naive and one CD8 memory.

This CDR3 has 20 amino acids. This clone was counted a single time. Its specificity is unknown. Per the original methods: Junction-only sequences without quality scores came from ImmunoSEQ, so filtering differed. Repertoires were generated with immunoSEQ multiplex PCR, while TCRdb's copy carries only in-frame clones and drops some. V and J calls and clone size come straight from that table; D and trimming were deduced from the DNA. Of 730,000 or so clones in the sample, approximately 75% are singletons; the top ten hold 1.8%. Study-wide points: Some clonotypes were shared by all four sorted-subset donors, while others were not shared. The non-shared ones had lower generation probabilities than the shared ones.

Input material: memory CD4+ T cells sorted from blood. Subset of the sample: CD45RA-negative fraction. The source is a woman aged 25 to 45 in good health. V and J are TRBV21-1 and TRBJ2-1; the table's D call of TRBD2 was not tested on the DNA. TRBV21-1 is recorded as a pseudogene. The CDR3 DNA reads as TGTGCCAGCAGCAAAGCGCTAGGGGTTTCGAGGCTAGCGGGAGTGCATGAGCAGTTCTTC. It is translated as CASSKALGVSRLAGVHEQFF.